This TCR beta chain was recovered during a study of blood T cell repertoires in COVID-19. This CDR3 region has 16 residues. V was clipped by 5 bases and J by 3 bases; unmatched bases: 6. Germline V gene sequence: CDR1 KGHSH, CDR2 LQKENI. Assay used: immunoSEQ multiplex PCR; TCRdb lists only in-frame clones, some missing. The sample lists roughly 250,000 clones; around 83% were seen once. Sample: peripheral blood. The TCR originated in an elderly woman with acute or convalescent COVID-19. This chain connects TRBV18 to TRBJ1-6; TRBD1 matches at 8 bases. CDR3 coding DNA: TGTGCCAGCTCATCAAAGACAGGGGACTATAATTCACCCCTCCACTTT. Protein: CASSSKTGDYNSPLHF.